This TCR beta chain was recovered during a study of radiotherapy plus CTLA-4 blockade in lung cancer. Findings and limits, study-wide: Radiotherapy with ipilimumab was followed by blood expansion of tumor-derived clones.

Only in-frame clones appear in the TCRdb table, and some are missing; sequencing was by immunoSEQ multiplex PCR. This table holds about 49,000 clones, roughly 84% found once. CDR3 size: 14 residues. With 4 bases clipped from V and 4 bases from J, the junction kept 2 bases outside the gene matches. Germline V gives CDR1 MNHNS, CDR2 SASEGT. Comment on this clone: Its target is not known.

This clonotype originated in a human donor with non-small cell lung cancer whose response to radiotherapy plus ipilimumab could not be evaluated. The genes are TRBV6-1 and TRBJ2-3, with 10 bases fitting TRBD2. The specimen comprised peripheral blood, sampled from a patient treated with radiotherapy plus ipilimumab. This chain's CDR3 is CASSAGTSADTQYF. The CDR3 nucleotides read TGTGCCAGCAGTGCCGGGACTAGCGCAGATACGCAGTATTTT.